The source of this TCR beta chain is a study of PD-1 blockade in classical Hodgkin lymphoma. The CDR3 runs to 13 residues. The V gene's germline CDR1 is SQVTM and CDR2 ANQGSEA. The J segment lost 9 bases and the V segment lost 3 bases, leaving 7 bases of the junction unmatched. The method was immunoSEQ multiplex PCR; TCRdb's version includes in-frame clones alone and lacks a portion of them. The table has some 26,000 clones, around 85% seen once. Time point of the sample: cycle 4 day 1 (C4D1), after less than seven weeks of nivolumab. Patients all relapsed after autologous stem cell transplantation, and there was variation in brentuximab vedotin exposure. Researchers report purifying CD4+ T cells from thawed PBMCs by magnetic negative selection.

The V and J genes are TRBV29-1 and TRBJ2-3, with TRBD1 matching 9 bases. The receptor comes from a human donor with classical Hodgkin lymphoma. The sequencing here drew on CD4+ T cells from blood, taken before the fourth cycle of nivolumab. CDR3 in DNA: TGCAGCGTTGAGGACAGGGGTTCAAGGACGCAGTATTTT. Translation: CSVEDRGSRTQYF.